The 20 T cell receptor beta chains given below trace back to one sample, sequenced in a study of cytotoxic CD8 clonotypes in ibrutinib-treated CLL. Method: immunoSEQ multiplex PCR; TCRdb's copy keeps in-frame clones and lacks some. This sample has approximately 70,000 clones, with about nine tenths found just once. The sample was PBMCs, taken after 12 months of ibrutinib treatment. The source of these receptors is a human donor with chronic lymphocytic leukemia.

V is TRBV4-1 and J is TRBJ1-2; D uncertain. There are 16 residues in the CDR3. Germline CDR1 reads MGHRA; CDR2 reads YSYEKL. Trimming took off 0 bases at V and 8 bases at J, with 19 bases between the two ends. The CDR3 here is CASSQEDMTLRRGYTF. As DNA, the CDR3 is TGCGCCAGCAGCCAAGAAGATATGACACTGAGACGGGGCTACACCTTC.

The rearrangement uses TRBV5-1 and TRBJ2-3, with D unclear. Germline CDR1 and CDR2: SGHRS and YFSETQ. The V end lost 1 base, the J end lost 0 bases, and 3 bases lay between the germline ends. The CDR3 sequence is 13 residues long. The CDR3 sequence: CASSLRSTDTQYF. CDR3 coding DNA: TGCGCCAGCAGCTTGAGGAGCACAGATACGCAGTATTTT.

The chain links TRBV29-1 to TRBJ2-1, with 11 bases identical to TRBD2. Germline values: CDR1 SQVTM, CDR2 ANQGSEA. V lost 3 bases, J lost 8 bases, and 9 bases stayed unmatched. This CDR3 region has 15 residues. The CDR3 here is CSVDSGRASTYEQFF. The CDR3, as DNA: TGCAGCGTTGATAGCGGGAGGGCCTCTACTTATGAGCAGTTCTTC.

The genes are TRBV5-1 and TRBJ2-3; 7 bases fit TRBD1. After removal of 0 bases from V and 5 bases from J, the junction contained 3 bases not matched to a gene. Germline CDR1 and CDR2: SGHRS and YFSETQ. The CDR3 length is 14 residues. The chain's CDR3 is CASSLEGTVDTQYF. In DNA form, the CDR3 reads TGCGCCAGCAGCTTGGAGGGGACAGTAGATACGCAGTATTTT.

The gene calls are TRBV2 and TRBJ1-5, with TRBD1 matching 7 bases. The CDR3 is made up of 14 amino acids. CDR1 and CDR2 (germline): SNHLY, FYNNEI. V shed 4 bases, J shed 4 bases, and the junction held 4 bases outside the gene matches. CDR3 in DNA: TGTGCCAGCAGTGGACGACAGGGAAATCAGCCCCAGCATTTT. This codes for CASSGRQGNQPQHF.

CDR3 amino acids: CASSPPPSLDREDGYTF. The CDR3, as DNA: TGTGCCAGCTCACCACCCCCCTCATTGGACAGGGAAGATGGCTACACCTTC. V gene TRBV18 combines with J gene TRBJ1-2, with 8 positions matching TRBD1. The V gene's germline CDR1 is KGHSH and CDR2 LQKENI. Unmatched junction bases numbered 12, after V lost 0 bases and J lost 6 bases. The CDR3 covers 17 residues.

The rearrangement links TRBV18 to TRBJ2-1; D not resolved. The germline V gene encodes CDR1 KGHSH and CDR2 LQKENI. V was trimmed by 2 bases and J by 9 bases, leaving 20 bases between them. The CDR3 loop spans 16 amino acids. The CDR3 region is CASSPVGFSGPGEQFF. For the CDR3, the DNA is TGTGCCAGCTCACCAGTGGGATTCTCCGGTCCGGGTGAGCAGTTCTTC. Filled out from reference TRBV18 and TRBJ2-1, the complete variable domain reads NAGVMQNPRHLVRRRGQEARLRCSPMKGHSHVYWYRQLPEEGLKFMVYLQKENIIDESGMPKERFSAEFPKEGPSILRIQQVVRGDSAAYFCASSPVGFSGPGEQFFGPGTRLTVL.

The sample holds one count of this clone. In nucleotides, the CDR3 is TGTGCCAGCAGTATCGGACAGGGATCCTACGAGCAGTACTTC. Its protein is CASSIGQGSYEQYF. The chain combines TRBV6-1 with TRBJ2-7; 8 positions match TRBD1. Germline-derived CDR1 and CDR2 are MNHNS and SASEGT. The CDR3 sequence is 14 residues long. J lost 1 base, V lost 5 bases, and 4 bases had no gene match.

The chain links TRBV6-6 to TRBJ2-3; perhaps TRBD2 as D (5 bases). The CDR3 runs 15 residues. Germline CDR1 reads MNHNY; CDR2 reads SVGAGI (reference sequence). V lost 6 bases to trimming and J lost 1 base, with 14 bases between them. CDR3 amino acids: CASRMHGKRTDTQYF. The CDR3 DNA reads as TGTGCCAGCAGGATGCACGGGAAACGCACAGATACGCAGTATTTT.

As regards this clone: At one of its ends the junction is not consistent with the germline gene, which may arise from a read error. The DNA of the CDR3 is TGTGCCAGTAGTTTAGGTGGGGGGTATAGGAACACTGAAGCTTTCTTT. It translates to CASSLGGGYRNTEAFF. The V gene is TRBV28, the J gene TRBJ1-1; the D gene is possibly TRBD1 (5 bases). This CDR3 spans 16 amino acids. CDR1 MDHEN and CDR2 SYDVKM come from the germline V gene.

The chain carries TRBV5-8 and TRBJ2-4, with 9 bases aligning to TRBD2. There are 18 residues in the CDR3. V gave up 0 bases and J gave up 9 bases; unmatched junction bases: 16. Germline CDR1 SGHTS, CDR2 YDEGEE. CDR3 nucleotides: TGTGCCAGCAGCTTGGGAGCTTTGGCGGGAGGGCCGAACGTCATTCAGTACTTC. It translates to CASSLGALAGGPNVIQYF.

The chain has TRBV7-9 and TRBJ2-7; the D is unclear. Per the germline V gene, CDR1 is SEHNR and CDR2 is FQNEAQ (reference sequence). V lost 3 bases and J 7 bases, leaving 10 bases between the germline ends. The CDR3 is 12 residues long. The CDR3 reads CASSFQSAEQYF. CDR3 bases: TGTGCCAGCAGCTTCCAGTCCGCGGAGCAGTACTTC.

This clone has only one observation. The V call is TRBV6-1, the J call TRBJ2-7; TRBD2 agrees at 15 bases. Germline values: CDR1 MNHNS, CDR2 SASEGT. The CDR3 covers 20 residues. V shed 4 bases and J 0 bases; nucleotides not matched to a gene: 13. The CDR3 reads CASSARAGLAGGINSYEQYF. The CDR3 DNA reads as TGTGCCAGCAGTGCCCGGGCGGGACTAGCGGGAGGAATAAACTCCTACGAGCAGTACTTC.

The DNA for the CDR3 is TGTGCCAGCAGTTTGGACAGGGCCCCGGATGAGCAGTTCTTC. This translates into CASSLDRAPDEQFF. This chain uses TRBV6-1 with TRBJ2-1; 8 bases agree with TRBD1. The junction had 8 bases not matched to a gene; V was cut back by 5 bases and J by 8 bases. CDR3 length: 14 amino acids. Germline lookup yields CDR1 MNHNS and CDR2 SASEGT.

V gene TRBV19 combines with J gene TRBJ2-1; D perhaps matches TRBD1 (5 bases). Germline V CDR1 and CDR2: LNHDA, SQIVND (reference sequence). V lost 3 bases, J lost 4 bases, and 7 bases lay in between. The CDR3 totals 13 residues. The CDR3 bases are TGTGCCAGTAGTATTCGACAGTACAATGAGCAGTTCTTC. Translation gives CASSIRQYNEQFF.

This chain connects TRBV5-6 to TRBJ2-7, with D tentatively TRBD2 (5 bases). Germline V gene data show CDR1 as SGHDT and CDR2 as YYEEEE. V was clipped by 0 bases and J by 4 bases, with 8 bases between them. The CDR3 sequence is 13 residues long. The CDR3: CASSLERLYEQYF. The CDR3 coding sequence is TGTGCCAGCAGCTTGGAGCGGTTGTACGAGCAGTACTTC.

V usage is TRBV9 and J usage is TRBJ2-3; D not resolved. Trimming stripped 4 bases from V and 6 bases from J, with 15 bases between. In germline, CDR1 is SGDLS, CDR2 YYNGEE. This CDR3 is 14 amino acids long. The CDR3 is CASSPFGNQDTQYF. DNA for the CDR3: TGTGCCAGCAGCCCGTTTGGAAACCAGGATACGCAGTATTTT.

This sequence joins TRBV19 and TRBJ2-5; D call uncertain. Germline CDR1 and CDR2: LNHDA and SQIVND (reference sequence). The CDR3 loop spans 14 amino acids. V was pared by 0 bases and J by 5 bases, with 10 bases between. The CDR3 is CASSIEKGWETQYF. In nucleotides, the CDR3 is TGTGCCAGTAGTATAGAAAAGGGTTGGGAGACCCAGTACTTC.

V and J are TRBV30 and TRBJ2-3; 8 bases are a match to TRBD1. Germline V gives CDR1 GTSNPN, CDR2 SVGIG (reference sequence). CDR3 length: 14 residues. V lost 4 bases and J lost 1; bases outside the gene matches: 4. This CDR3 reads CAWNPGQGTDTQYF. CDR3 DNA: TGTGCCTGGAATCCGGGACAGGGCACAGATACGCAGTATTTT.

This chain joins TRBV28 and TRBJ2-1, with D unclear. Germline V gene data show CDR1 as MDHEN and CDR2 as SYDVKM. Trimming took off 6 bases at V and 5 bases at J, with 11 bases between the two ends. The length of the CDR3 is 13 residues. The CDR3 protein is CASSGPGDNEQFF. DNA for the CDR3: TGTGCCAGCAGCGGACCAGGAGACAATGAGCAGTTCTTC.